A selection of T cell receptor beta chains follows, all from one sample in a study of T cell repertoires in cytomegalovirus infection. Each CDR3 protein gets one entry after TCRdb re-called the reads with MiXCR. Seen here are approximately 100,000 distinct CDR3 sequences, around 22% observed once, and the top ten hold roughly two fifths. The sequenced material came from CD8+ T cells from PBMCs. The receptors were gathered from a human donor in good health (CMV status not recorded). Some clones in this sample may be carry-over from other donors' samples. Each CDR3 is given with its conserved first and last residue. The D gene is left open where the match is weak. A clone size is listed for some rows: how often the clone was seen (once, few, many), or a class if it is expanded.

size,D,J,V,CDR3,DNA
few,TRBD2,TRBJ2-7,TRBV28,CASSINPGLADSGTYEQYF,TGTGCCAGCAGTATCAATCCGGGACTAGCAGATTCGGGAACCTACGAGCAGTACTTC
many,TRBD1,TRBJ1-2,TRBV4-1,CASSQDRGSDGYTF,TGCGCCAGCAGCCAAGACAGGGGGAGCGATGGCTACACCTTC
few,TRBD2,TRBJ2-1,TRBV4-3,CASSQGSGGGYNEQFF,TGCGCCAGCAGCCAAGGAAGCGGGGGGGGCTACAATGAGCAGTTCTTC
-,-,TRBJ1-1,TRBV9,CASSVEGLNTEAFF,TGTGCCAGCAGCGTCGAGGGCTTGAACACTGAAGCTTTCTTT
-,-,TRBJ1-5,TRBV6-2/TRBV6-3,CASSYYQAYSNQPQHF,TGTGCCAGCAGTTACTACCAGGCCTATAGCAATCAGCCCCAGCATTTT
-,TRBD1,TRBJ2-7,TRBV7-8,CASSLNRGESYELYF,TGTGCCAGCAGCCTAAACAGGGGAGAATCCTACGAGCTGTACTTC
few,-,TRBJ2-1,TRBV27,CASTPSSGVSSYNEQFF,TGTGCCAGCACCCCCTCGAGCGGCGTGAGCTCCTACAATGAGCAGTTCTTC
few,-,TRBJ1-1,TRBV7-3,CASSSGAGSTEAFF,TGTGCCAGCAGCTCCGGGGCTGGGTCCACTGAAGCTTTCTTT
few,-,TRBJ2-2,TRBV6-2/TRBV6-3,CASSQDTGELFF,TGTGCCAGCAGCCAGGACACCGGGGAGCTGTTTTTT
-,-,TRBJ2-7,TRBV6-2/TRBV6-3,CASSYYVPEGHLYEQYF,TGTGCCAGCAGTTACTACGTCCCGGAGGGCCATCTCTACGAGCAGTACTTC
-,TRBD1,TRBJ2-7,TRBV6-1,CASSDNRGLEQYF,TGTGCCAGCAGTGATAACAGGGGGCTTGAGCAGTACTTC
-,-,TRBJ2-5,TRBV12-3/TRBV12-4,CASSGNRVRSQYF,TGTGCCAGCAGCGGGAACAGGGTGCGGTCCCAGTACTTC
-,TRBD1,TRBJ1-6,TRBV28,CASSWTGDSSPLHF,TGTGCCAGCAGTTGGACAGGGGATAGTTCACCCCTCCACTTT
few,TRBD1,TRBJ2-2,TRBV6-1,CASTPDREGGELFF,TGTGCCAGCACCCCAGACAGGGAAGGAGGGGAGCTGTTTTTT
-,TRBD1,TRBJ1-5,TRBV7-2,CASSENRGREPQHF,TGTGCCAGCAGCGAAAACAGGGGGCGGGAGCCCCAGCATTTT
many,TRBD2,TRBJ2-1,TRBV28,CASSRGLAGIDNEQFF,TGTGCCAGCAGCAGGGGACTAGCGGGGATCGACAATGAGCAGTTCTTC
many,-,TRBJ1-5,TRBV7-9,CASSFGHNSNQPQHF,TGTGCCAGCAGCTTTGGACATAATAGCAATCAGCCCCAGCATTTT
-,-,TRBJ2-3,TRBV6-6,CASRGEVRADTQYF,TGTGCCAGCAGGGGAGAGGTACGGGCAGATACGCAGTATTTT
-,TRBD1,TRBJ2-6,TRBV28,CASSSTGSPGGANVLTF,TGTGCCAGCAGTTCGACAGGGTCCCCAGGTGGGGCCAACGTCCTGACTTTC
many,-,TRBJ2-1,TRBV28,CASSRDGETENNEQFF,TGTGCCAGCAGCCGCGACGGAGAGACTGAAAACAATGAGCAGTTCTTC
few,-,TRBJ1-6,TRBV11-2,CASSRTVLGPPLHF,TGTGCCAGCAGCCGGACAGTGCTCGGCCCACCCCTCCACTTT
-,TRBD1,TRBJ2-7,TRBV4-1,CASSQGGQGVYEQYF,TGCGCCAGCAGCCAAGGAGGCCAGGGGGTGTACGAGCAGTACTTC
few,TRBD1,TRBJ2-5,TRBV6-6,CASRGTGDETQYF,TGTGCCAGCAGGGGAACAGGGGACGAGACCCAGTACTTC
-,-,TRBJ2-7,TRBV19,CASSIDITGNRNEQYF,TGTGCCAGTAGTATAGATATAACAGGGAATCGCAACGAGCAGTACTTC
-,-,TRBJ2-7,TRBV28,CASTTPRPQDEQYF,TGTGCCAGCACCACTCCAAGGCCCCAAGACGAGCAGTACTTC
many,-,TRBJ2-7,TRBV7-6,CASSLGTLYEQYF,TGTGCCAGCAGCTTGGGGACATTATACGAGCAGTACTTC
few,TRBD1,TRBJ2-7,TRBV27,CASSLGTGIYEQYF,TGTGCCAGCAGTTTAGGGACAGGGATCTACGAGCAGTACTTC
many,-,TRBJ1-5,TRBV7-2,CASSSGSHQPQHF,TGTGCCAGCAGCTCTGGCAGTCATCAGCCCCAGCATTTT
few,-,TRBJ2-3,TRBV7-2,CASSLVGGEDTQYF,TGTGCCAGCAGCTTAGTTGGGGGCGAGGATACGCAGTATTTT
few,-,TRBJ1-1,TRBV15,CATSRDRGNTEAFF,TGTGCCACCAGCAGAGATAGGGGTAACACTGAAGCTTTCTTT
few,TRBD2,TRBJ2-1,TRBV6-6,CASSYSSGRATSNEQFF,TGTGCCAGCAGTTACTCTAGCGGGAGGGCCACGAGCAATGAGCAGTTCTTC
few,-,TRBJ1-4,TRBV7-3,CASSPSGGPTNEKLFF,TGTGCCAGCAGCCCCTCCGGGGGGCCAACTAATGAAAAACTGTTTTTT
few,TRBD1,TRBJ2-1,TRBV20-1,CSARSTGGLNEQFF,TGCAGTGCTAGGTCGACAGGGGGCTTAAATGAGCAGTTCTTC
-,-,TRBJ2-5,TRBV27,CASSSTGNQETQYF,TGTGCCAGCAGTTCCACAGGGAACCAAGAGACCCAGTACTTC
-,TRBD2,TRBJ2-3,TRBV28,CASSLTTSGSTDTQYF,TGTGCCAGCAGTTTAACTACTAGCGGGAGCACAGATACGCAGTATTTT
many,-,TRBJ1-4,TRBV18,CASSPPSTVFWEGSGGRNEKLFF,TGTGCCAGCTCACCACCAAGTACAGTTTTCTGGGAAGGCAGCGGTGGTCGGAATGAAAAACTGTTTTTT
-,TRBD1,TRBJ2-7,TRBV28,CASSFGTGLSHSSYEQYF,TGTGCCAGCAGTTTCGGGACAGGGCTATCCCATAGCTCCTACGAGCAGTACTTC
many,-,TRBJ1-1,TRBV7-3,CATSKLDGSNTEAFF,TGTGCCACCTCCAAGTTGGACGGATCGAACACTGAAGCTTTCTTT
many,TRBD2,TRBJ2-3,TRBV7-8,CASSPLLAGGNRGTDTQYF,TGTGCCAGCAGCCCGCTACTAGCGGGGGGTAATAGGGGCACAGATACGCAGTATTTT
-,TRBD2,TRBJ2-2,TRBV14,CASSILPAGDDTGELFF,TGTGCCAGCAGTATCCTCCCAGCGGGAGACGACACCGGGGAGCTGTTTTTT
many,-,TRBJ2-1,TRBV6-6,CASSYLHPGKGSYNEQFF,TGTGCCAGCAGTTATTTACACCCAGGGAAAGGTAGTTACAATGAGCAGTTCTTC
-,TRBD1,TRBJ1-2,TRBV7-2,CASSLGDTGGYGYTF,TGTGCCAGCAGCTTAGGGGATACAGGGGGCTATGGCTACACCTTC
few,-,TRBJ2-5,TRBV13,CASRGRGKETQYF,TGTGCCAGCAGGGGAAGGGGAAAAGAGACCCAGTACTTC
-,TRBD1,TRBJ1-2,TRBV5-4,CASSSGGQGFLGYTF,TGTGCCAGCAGCTCGGGGGGACAGGGCTTTCTCGGCTACACCTTC
few,-,TRBJ2-3,TRBV7-2,CASSLTIAVGGTQYF,TGTGCCAGCAGCTTAACCATAGCGGTTGGTGGTACGCAGTATTTT
many,TRBD1,TRBJ1-5,TRBV12-5,CASGLAGDRALLVPQHF,TGTGCTAGTGGTTTGGCTGGGGACAGGGCCCTTTTGGTACCCCAGCATTTT
few,-,TRBJ1-5,TRBV4-3,CASSPTSDTNNQPQHF,TGCGCCAGCAGCCCTACTTCGGACACTAACAATCAGCCCCAGCATTTT
-,TRBD1,TRBJ1-6,TRBV20-1,CSASGTGQNSPLHF,TGCAGTGCTAGTGGGACAGGGCAAAATTCACCCCTCCACTTT
-,-,TRBJ2-7,TRBV11-3,CASSSYSSYEQYF,TGTGCCAGCAGCTCCTATTCCTCCTACGAGCAGTACTTC
many,TRBD2,TRBJ2-1,TRBV7-7,CASSTDITSGRKNEQFF,TGTGCTAGCAGCACGGATATAACTAGCGGAAGAAAGAATGAGCAGTTCTTC